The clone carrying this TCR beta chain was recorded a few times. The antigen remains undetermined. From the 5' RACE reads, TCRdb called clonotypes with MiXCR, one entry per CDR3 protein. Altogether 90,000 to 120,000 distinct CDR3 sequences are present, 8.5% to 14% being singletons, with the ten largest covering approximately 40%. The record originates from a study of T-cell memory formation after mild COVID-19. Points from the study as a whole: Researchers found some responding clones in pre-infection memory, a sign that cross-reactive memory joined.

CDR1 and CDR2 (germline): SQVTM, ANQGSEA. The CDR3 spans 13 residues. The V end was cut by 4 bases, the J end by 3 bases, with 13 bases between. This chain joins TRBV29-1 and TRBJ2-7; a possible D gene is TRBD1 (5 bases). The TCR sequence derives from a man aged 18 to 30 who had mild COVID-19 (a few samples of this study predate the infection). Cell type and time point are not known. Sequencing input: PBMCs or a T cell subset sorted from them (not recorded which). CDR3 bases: TGCAGCGTTGCGCCAGGGATACTCTACGAGCAGTACTTC. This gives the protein CSVAPGILYEQYF.